The 24 T cell receptor beta chains below were found in one sample sequenced in a study of cytomegalovirus exposure and HLA in healthy donors. Primers: 60 Vbeta forward and 13 Jbeta reverse. The data were produced by immunoSEQ multiplex PCR, yet TCRdb's version contains in-frame clones alone and is incomplete. Among over 200,000 clones listed, 60% to 80% were seen once. Material for sequencing was PBMCs. All receptors derive from a male donor in good health and CMV-seronegative.

The chain combines TRBV21-1 with TRBJ2-5; the tabulated D call, TRBD1, remains unverified against the DNA. TRBV21-1 is a documented pseudogene. The CDR3 contains 13 residues. The DNA of the CDR3 is TGTGCCAGCAGCAAAGTTGCAGAAGAGACCCAGTACTTC. Protein product: CASSKVAEETQYF.

The sample holds a few counts of this clone. V and J are TRBV6-1 and TRBJ2-7; D possibly corresponds to TRBD2 (6 bases). V was clipped by 6 bases and J by 4 bases, with 16 bases between them. Germline CDR1 and CDR2: MNHNS and SASEGT. This CDR3 is 14 amino acids long. DNA of the CDR3: TGTGCCAGCAGCTCGAGCGGGTGGGGTTACGAGCAGTACTTC. Translation: CASSSSGWGYEQYF.

DNA of the CDR3: TGTGCCAGCAGCCAACCGGGACTAGCGGTGTATGAGCAGTTCTTC. Amino acid sequence: CASSQPGLAVYEQFF. The V gene is TRBV4-2, the J gene TRBJ2-1, with 11 bases fitting TRBD2. The germline gives CDR1 LGHNA, CDR2 YNFKEQ. Trimming took 2 bases from V and 8 from J; bases not matched to a gene: 5. This CDR3 region has 15 residues.

This clone was seen once. V usage is TRBV11-2 and J usage is TRBJ2-7, with a weak D call TRBD1 (7 bases). The V gene's germline CDR1 is SGHAT and CDR2 FQNNGV. This CDR3 is 15 amino acids long. Trimming took off 4 bases at V and 3 bases at J, with 16 bases between the two ends. In nucleotides, the CDR3 is TGTGCCAGCAGCTCACTGGGGGGACAGAACTACGAGCAGTACTTC. Translation gives CASSSLGGQNYEQYF.

The chain uses TRBV6-5 and TRBJ1-2; 8 nucleotides match TRBD1. The CDR3 contains 15 residues. The germline V gene encodes CDR1 MNHEY and CDR2 SVGAGI. The V and J ends lost 7 bases and 6 bases, in that order; junction bases with no gene match: 13. The CDR3 spells CASTSDRGLLDGYTF. The CDR3 coding sequence is TGTGCCAGCACTTCCGACAGGGGACTTTTGGATGGCTACACCTTC.

This clone was observed a handful of times. This chain uses TRBV2 with TRBJ2-1; unclear D gene. V dropped 6 bases and J dropped 4 bases, with 10 bases sitting between them. This CDR3 spans 13 amino acids. Per the germline V gene, CDR1 is SNHLY and CDR2 is FYNNEI. The CDR3 bases are TGTGCCAGCAGGGCCGACTTGTACAATGAGCAGTTCTTC. Its protein is CASRADLYNEQFF.

This clone was found once. This sequence joins TRBV11-2 and TRBJ2-3; 8 nucleotides match TRBD2. The CDR3 consists of 16 residues. The germline CDR1 and CDR2 sequences are SGHAT and FQNNGV. Unmatched junction bases numbered 7, after V lost 3 bases and J lost 2 bases. The CDR3 protein is CASSFRPGGPTDTQYF. The DNA for the CDR3 is TGTGCCAGCAGCTTCCGGCCGGGAGGGCCCACAGATACGCAGTATTTT.

This chain uses TRBV4-1 with TRBJ2-1, with 11 bases identical to TRBD2. The CDR3 is 16 residues long. J was trimmed by 9 bases and V by 1 base; bases with no gene match: 8. Per germline, CDR1 MGHRA and CDR2 YSYEKL. CDR3 in amino acids: CASSQGLAGGEGEQFF. In DNA, the CDR3 is TGCGCCAGCAGCCAAGGATTAGCGGGAGGGGAGGGTGAGCAGTTCTTC.

The genes are TRBV7-3 and TRBJ2-5; 12 bases map to TRBD2. With 4 bases clipped from V and 2 bases from J, the junction kept 5 bases outside the gene matches. This CDR3 spans 16 amino acids. The V gene's germline CDR1 is SGHTA and CDR2 FQGTGA. CDR3 bases: TGTGCCAGCAGCTCAGGGACTAGCGGGCGACAAGAGACCCAGTACTTC. Translated: CASSSGTSGRQETQYF.

The rearrangement links TRBV10-1 to TRBJ2-7; no definite D call. Between the trimmed V and J ends, which lost 0 bases and 2 bases, there was a span of 14 bases. The CDR3 covers 16 residues. CDR1 is WNHNN, CDR2 SYGVQD, per germline (reference sequence). CDR3 coding DNA: TGCGCCAGCAGTGAGTCGAAGCACACCGAGGCCTACGAGCAGTACTTC. It specifies CASSESKHTEAYEQYF.

The rearrangement joins TRBV9 to TRBJ2-3; 9 bases fit TRBD2. This CDR3 has 16 amino acids. Per the germline V gene, CDR1 is SGDLS and CDR2 is YYNGEE. V was clipped by 0 bases and J by 6 bases; unmatched bases: 8. The CDR3 DNA reads as TGTGCCAGCAGCGTAGAAGGGCTAGCGGGATCCGATACGCAGTATTTT. The encoded protein is CASSVEGLAGSDTQYF.

In this sample, this clone turned up a few times. The chain uses TRBV6-6 and TRBJ1-1; the match to TRBD1 covers 7 bases. Germline values: CDR1 MNHNY, CDR2 SVGAGI (reference sequence). CDR3 length equals 13 residues. Trimming cost V 2 bases and J 10 bases; bases outside gene matches: 7. The CDR3 loop reads CASSYGQSGGAFF. In DNA form, the CDR3 reads TGTGCCAGCAGTTACGGGCAGTCAGGGGGAGCTTTCTTT.

A single count supports this clone. The J gene is TRBJ2-3, the V gene TRBV7-3; 13 nucleotides align to TRBD2. V was pared by 1 base and J by 0 bases, with 4 bases of the junction left unmatched. The CDR3 totals 18 residues. Germline V lookup: CDR1 SGHTA, CDR2 FQGTGA. The CDR3 DNA reads as TGTGCCAGCAGCTTAAGAGCGGGACTAGCGGGAAGCACAGATACGCAGTATTTT. Amino acid sequence: CASSLRAGLAGSTDTQYF.

In DNA, the CDR3 is TGTGCCAGCAGTTACCCAATGACTAGCGGGGACTACGAGCAGTACTTC. Translated: CASSYPMTSGDYEQYF. The chain recombines TRBV6-5 with TRBJ2-5; 11 bases match TRBD2. The better agreement between TRBJ2-7 and the DNA end casts doubt on the J call. Germline-derived CDR1 and CDR2 are MNHEY and SVGAGI. The CDR3 is 16 residues long.

The rearrangement joins TRBV7-9 to TRBJ2-3, with 7 positions matching TRBD2. CDR1 is SEHNR, CDR2 FQNEAQ, per germline (reference sequence). Trimming removed 5 bases from V and 2 bases from J; junction bases left unmatched: 10. There are 16 residues in the CDR3. CDR3 in DNA: TGTGCCAGCAGCGGGGACCGGGAGGTTTACACAGATACGCAGTATTTT. This sequence encodes CASSGDREVYTDTQYF.

The chain joins TRBV6-6 to TRBJ2-2; 9 bases line up with TRBD1. CDR1 and CDR2 from the germline V gene are MNHNY and SVGAGI (reference sequence). The CDR3 is made up of 14 amino acids. Trimming removed 7 bases from V and 7 bases from J; junction bases left unmatched: 7. This CDR3 is CASTTGGIVGELFF. The CDR3 DNA sequence: TGTGCCAGCACGACAGGGGGTATTGTCGGGGAGCTGTTTTTT.

The CDR3 bases are TGTGCCATCAGTGAGTCGAAACAGCTATATGGCTACACCTTC. Translation gives CAISESKQLYGYTF. This chain links TRBV10-3 with TRBJ1-2; D remains ambiguous. The V gene's germline CDR1 is ENHRY and CDR2 SYGVKD. Between the trimmed V and J ends, which lost 0 bases and 5 bases, there was a span of 10 bases. There are 14 residues in the CDR3.

The V gene is TRBV5-6, the J gene TRBJ2-3; perhaps TRBD1 as D (5 bases). The CDR3 consists of 14 residues. Per the germline V gene, CDR1 is SGHDT and CDR2 is YYEEEE. Trimming left V 0 bases short and J 2 bases short, with 7 bases between. CDR3: CASSLVRATDTQYF. The CDR3 DNA follows: TGTGCCAGCAGCTTGGTCAGGGCCACAGATACGCAGTATTTT. The variable domain in full, with the rest retrieved from reference TRBV5-6 and TRBJ2-3, is DAGVTQSPTHLIKTRGQQVTLRCSPKSGHDTVSWYQQALGQGPQFIFQYYEEEERQRGNFPDRFSGHQFPNYSSELNVNALLLGDSALYLCASSLVRATDTQYFGPGTRLTVL.

In DNA form, the CDR3 reads TGTGCCAGCAGCCCGACTAGGGATACGCAGTATTTT. Its protein is CASSPTRDTQYF. The chain has TRBV7-2 and TRBJ2-3, with a possible D match to TRBD2 (6 bases). The CDR3 sequence is 12 residues long. V was clipped by 5 bases and J by 6 bases, with 9 bases between them. CDR1 and CDR2 from the germline V gene are SGHTA and FQGNSA.

The J gene is TRBJ2-2, the V gene TRBV5-6; D is unresolved. The V gene lost 2 bases and the J gene lost 5 bases, with 16 bases spanning the gap. Germline CDR1 is SGHDT and CDR2 is YYEEEE. The CDR3 length is 16 residues. CDR3 nucleotide sequence: TGTGCCAGCAGCTTCAGACGAACAATAGCAACCGGGGAGCTGTTTTTT. It specifies CASSFRRTIATGELFF.

The genes are TRBV2 and TRBJ1-6; D is unresolved. The V end lost 7 bases, the J end lost 4 bases, and 17 bases lay between the germline ends. The CDR3 runs 16 residues. Germline V CDR1 and CDR2: SNHLY, FYNNEI. This CDR3 is CASTPSEGLYNSPLHF. The CDR3 nucleotides are TGTGCCAGCACCCCGTCAGAGGGTCTATATAATTCACCCCTCCACTTT.

The rearrangement joins TRBV27 to TRBJ1-5; 7 bases align to TRBD1. Trimming cost V 6 bases and J 1 base; bases outside gene matches: 9. Germline CDR1 is MNHEY and CDR2 is SMNVEV (reference sequence). This CDR3 spans 16 amino acids. CDR3 nucleotide sequence: TGTGCCAGCAGCTCGTTACAGGGGTTAAGCAATCAGCCCCAGCATTTT. Amino acids: CASSSLQGLSNQPQHF.

The chain carries TRBV9 and TRBJ1-1; no clear D gene. This CDR3 spans 13 amino acids. Germline CDR1 and CDR2: SGDLS and YYNGEE. V was clipped by 0 bases and J by 5 bases, with 8 bases between them. The CDR3 here is CASSVDGETEAFF. CDR3 nucleotide sequence: TGTGCCAGCAGCGTAGATGGGGAGACTGAAGCTTTCTTT.

This clone was counted once. The chain couples TRBV30 to TRBJ1-5; D possibly corresponds to TRBD1 (5 bases). Trimming took 1 base from V and 6 from J, leaving 13 bases between them. This CDR3 region has 14 residues. Germline CDR1 is GTSNPN and CDR2 is SVGIG (reference sequence). The DNA for the CDR3 is TGTGCCTGGAGTGCCGGCGGGGGACTTCAGCCCCAGCATTTT. Translated, it gives CAWSAGGGLQPQHF.